The 27 T cell receptor beta chains in this list originate from one sample, sequenced in a study of OX40 agonist ivuxolimab in advanced cancers. The data were produced by immunoSEQ multiplex PCR, yet TCRdb's version contains in-frame clones alone and is incomplete. Counted here are 40,000 to 60,000 clones, 80% to 85% occurring once; the ten biggest clones make up about 3.1%. The source was CD4+ or CD8+ T cells sorted from blood, collected in a trial of the OX40 agonist ivuxolimab. These receptors were collected from an adult with an advanced solid tumor such as melanoma, head and neck, liver or kidney cancer.

The rearrangement joins TRBV9 to TRBJ1-3; D perhaps matches TRBD1 (6 bases). The CDR3 has 18 residues. The V end lost 0 bases, the J end lost 2 bases, and 18 bases lay between the germline ends. Germline V gene sequence: CDR1 SGDLS, CDR2 YYNGEE. CDR3 nucleotide sequence: TGTGCCAGCAGCGTAGACGCCCGGGCAGGGGTGACTGGAAACACCATATATTTT. Translated, it gives CASSVDARAGVTGNTIYF.

The chain recombines TRBV29-1 with TRBJ2-2; D might be TRBD2 (5 bases). CDR1 and CDR2 from the germline V gene are SQVTM and ANQGSEA. Between the trimmed V and J ends, which lost 4 bases and 7 bases, there was a span of 10 bases. The CDR3 length is 12 residues. CDR3 protein: CSVGENVGELFF. The CDR3 DNA reads as TGCAGCGTTGGGGAGAACGTCGGGGAGCTGTTTTTT.

V gene TRBV11-3 combines with J gene TRBJ2-5, with 13 bases matching TRBD2. This CDR3 spans 15 amino acids. CDR1 and CDR2 (germline): SGHNT, YENEEA. With 5 bases clipped from V and 6 bases from J, the junction kept 6 bases outside the gene matches. CDR3 bases: TGTGCCAGCAGCATAACTAGCGGGGGGGCAAAGACCCAGTACTTC. Translation gives CASSITSGGAKTQYF.

The chain combines TRBV18 with TRBJ2-1; no clear D gene. V was pared by 1 base and J by 0 bases, with 16 bases between. From germline, CDR1 is KGHSH and CDR2 LQKENI. The CDR3 totals 18 residues. CDR3 nucleotides: TGTGCCAGCTCACCACTAGGGTTTTCGCCCAGCTCCTACAATGAGCAGTTCTTC. This sequence encodes CASSPLGFSPSSYNEQFF.

The chain joins TRBV5-8 to TRBJ2-5, with 8 bases lining up with TRBD1. The length of the CDR3 is 18 residues. Trimming took 0 bases from V and 0 from J; bases not matched to a gene: 10. Germline V gene lookup returns CDR1 SGHTS and CDR2 YDEGEE. The CDR3 region is CASSLEGGRGHYQETQYF. The CDR3 DNA reads TGTGCCAGCAGCTTGGAGGGGGGCAGGGGGCATTACCAAGAGACCCAGTACTTC.

This clone appeared many times. The gene calls are TRBV5-1 and TRBJ1-1; weak D call: TRBD1 (5 bases). There are 15 residues in the CDR3. The ends were cut back, 4 bases at V and 1 base at J, with 14 bases in the middle. Germline CDR1 SGHRS, CDR2 YFSETQ. The CDR3 DNA reads TGCGCCAGCAGCGATACCGGGACTTCGAACACTGAAGCTTTCTTT. It is translated as CASSDTGTSNTEAFF.

The CDR3 protein is CASSVAPGEGNTIYF. CDR3 coding DNA: TGTGCCAGCAGCGTAGCCCCAGGGGAAGGAAACACCATATATTTT. This chain connects TRBV9 to TRBJ1-3; TRBD1 is a possible D gene (6 bases). The CDR3 runs to 15 residues. V lost 0 bases to trimming and J lost 4 bases, with 11 bases between them. The germline V gene encodes CDR1 SGDLS and CDR2 YYNGEE.

V is TRBV6-6 and J is TRBJ1-3, with 7 bases that match TRBD1. The germline CDR1 and CDR2 sequences are MNHNY and SVGAGI (reference sequence). The CDR3 has 15 residues. J lost 2 bases, V lost 6 bases, and 7 bases had no gene match. The DNA for the CDR3 is TGTGCCAGCAGACGGGACAGCCGTGCTGGAAACACCATATATTTT. Protein sequence: CASRRDSRAGNTIYF.

The chain uses TRBV25-1 and TRBJ1-1; D gene uncertain. This CDR3 has 14 amino acids. Germline loops: CDR1 MGHDK, CDR2 SYGVNS. Trimming took off 2 bases at V and 0 bases at J, with 7 bases between the two ends. The CDR3 reads CASSEGSLNTEAFF. Written as DNA, the CDR3 is TGTGCCAGCAGTGAAGGAAGCTTGAACACTGAAGCTTTCTTT.

The gene calls are TRBV10-1 and TRBJ2-5; D assignment may be TRBD1 or TRBD2 (5 bases each). This CDR3 is 13 amino acids long. The V end lost 2 bases, the J end lost 5 bases, and 9 bases lay between the germline ends. Germline V gene data show CDR1 as WNHNN and CDR2 as SYGVQD (reference sequence). CDR3 nucleotides: TGCGCCAGCAGTGAGGGGGGTTCGGAGACCCAGTACTTC. It yields the protein CASSEGGSETQYF.

The genes are TRBV6-1 and TRBJ1-2; unclear D gene. Trimming took 8 bases from V and 0 from J, leaving 13 bases between them. CDR3 size: 14 residues. In germline, CDR1 is MNHNS, CDR2 SASEGT. CDR3 protein: CASALGSTNYGYTF. Here the CDR3 DNA reads TGTGCCAGCGCCTTAGGATCGACTAACTATGGCTACACCTTC.

V is TRBV9 and J is TRBJ1-2, with 11 positions matching TRBD1. The CDR3 spans 16 residues. From germline, CDR1 is SGDLS and CDR2 YYNGEE. J lost 3 bases, V lost 2 bases, and 6 bases had no gene match. CDR3 in amino acids: CASSVRGQGADYGYTF. The CDR3 nucleotides are TGTGCCAGCAGCGTTCGAGGACAGGGGGCTGACTATGGCTACACCTTC.

This clone was counted between two and nine times. The V call is TRBV11-1, the J call TRBJ2-3, with D possibly matching TRBD2 (6 bases). Deletions cut 2 bases from V and 4 bases from J, with 13 bases between. CDR3 length: 15 amino acids. CDR1 and CDR2 from the germline V gene are SGHAT and FQDESV (reference sequence). The CDR3 DNA follows: TGTGCCAGCAGCTTATCTCCTAGCGAGGCAGATACGCAGTATTTT. Protein product: CASSLSPSEADTQYF.

This chain connects TRBV7-3 to TRBJ2-5; maybe TRBD1 (5 bases). The V end was cut by 2 bases, the J end by 2 bases, with 9 bases between. There are 14 residues in the CDR3. Germline V gene lookup returns CDR1 SGHTA and CDR2 FQGTGA. CDR3 bases: TGTGCCAGCAGCTTATCTCCAGGGCAAGAGACCCAGTACTTC. It translates to CASSLSPGQETQYF.

The rearrangement joins TRBV7-3 to TRBJ1-2; TRBD1 might be the D (5 bases). The CDR3 runs 15 residues. Germline CDR1 and CDR2: SGHTA and FQGTGA. V lost 0 bases and J lost 10, with 18 bases in between. The chain's CDR3 is CASSLTPGDWSFYTF. The CDR3 nucleotides are TGTGCCAGCAGCTTAACTCCGGGGGACTGGAGCTTCTACACCTTC.

This clone was counted once. The genes are TRBV2 and TRBJ2-1; D gene uncertain. CDR1 and CDR2 (germline): SNHLY, FYNNEI. The CDR3 sequence is 15 residues long. Trimming cost V 4 bases and J 0 bases, with 10 bases left between them. In nucleotides, the CDR3 is TGTGCCAGCAGTGGGACCCCGGGCTCCTACAATGAGCAGTTCTTC. This encodes CASSGTPGSYNEQFF.

The V and J genes are TRBV5-8 and TRBJ2-7; no clear D. The germline CDR1 and CDR2 sequences are SGHTS and YDEGEE. V was cut by 1 base and J by 1 base, with 24 bases left in between. This CDR3 is built from 19 residues. The CDR3 reads CASSLSFVDPRSVSYEQYF. For the CDR3, the DNA is TGTGCCAGCAGCTTGAGTTTTGTCGACCCTCGTTCCGTATCCTACGAGCAGTACTTC.

This chain connects TRBV5-1 to TRBJ2-1, with no clear D. V lost 1 base to trimming and J lost 9 bases, with 8 bases between them. This CDR3 comprises 12 residues. Germline lookup yields CDR1 SGHRS and CDR2 YFSETQ. The CDR3, as DNA: TGCGCCAGCAGCTTGTTTGACACTGAGCAGTTCTTC. This encodes CASSLFDTEQFF.

CDR3 coding DNA: TGTGCCAGCAGTGCCCCGGCCGCCCACGGGTACTATGGCTACACCTTC. Translated, it gives CASSAPAAHGYYGYTF. V gene TRBV6-1 combines with J gene TRBJ1-2; D is ambiguous. The CDR3 is 16 residues long. The germline gives CDR1 MNHNS, CDR2 SASEGT. V lost 4 bases, J lost 3 bases, and 18 bases lay in between.

The V gene is TRBV4-3, the J gene TRBJ1-2, with TRBD1 as a possible D gene (5 bases). The CDR3 extends over 16 amino acids. Germline-derived CDR1 and CDR2 are LGHNA and YSLEER. Trimming cost V 1 base and J 2 bases, with 14 bases left between them. CDR3 DNA sequence: TGCGCCAGCAGCCAAGCCCGGGGGGGGAACAACTATGGCTACACCTTC. Its translation: CASSQARGGNNYGYTF.

V and J are TRBV15 and TRBJ2-7, with D hard to call. V lost 0 bases and J 3 bases, leaving 9 bases between the germline ends. Looked up from germline, CDR1 is LNHNV and CDR2 is YYDKDF (reference sequence). The CDR3 spans 14 residues. This chain's CDR3 is CATSRDFVNYEQYF. CDR3 nucleotide sequence: TGTGCCACCAGCAGAGATTTTGTGAACTACGAGCAGTACTTC. The full variable domain, in which reference TRBV15 and TRBJ2-7 provide the parts outside the CDR3, is DAMVIQNPRYQVTQFGKPVTLSCSQTLNHNVMYWYQQKSSQAPKLLFHYYDKDFNNEADTPDNFQSRRPNTSFCFLDIRSPGLGDTAMYLCATSRDFVNYEQYFGPGTRLTVT.

The rearrangement joins TRBV7-2 to TRBJ2-7; TRBD1 agrees at 8 bases. CDR3 size: 14 residues. The germline gives CDR1 SGHTA, CDR2 FQGNSA. With V trimmed by 5 bases and J by 0 bases, 3 bases remained unmatched. Written as DNA, the CDR3 is TGTGCCAGCAGCACGGACAGGGCCTCCTACGAGCAGTACTTC. Its translation: CASSTDRASYEQYF.

This CDR3 is CASTTSRGREQFF. CDR3 nucleotide sequence: TGTGCCAGTACTACGTCCAGGGGAAGGGAGCAGTTCTTC. The gene calls are TRBV19 and TRBJ2-1, with D tentatively TRBD1 (6 bases). Germline CDR1 is LNHDA and CDR2 is SQIVND (reference sequence). The CDR3 is 13 amino acids. Deletions cut 7 bases from V and 10 bases from J, with 17 bases between.

The chain is built from TRBV28 and TRBJ1-2, with D hard to call. CDR3 length: 15 amino acids. The V and J ends lost 5 bases and 0 bases respectively, with 13 bases between them. Per the germline V gene, CDR1 is MDHEN and CDR2 is SYDVKM. CDR3 sequence (DNA): TGTGCCAGCAGTCCCTTTCCGGGCTCTAACTATGGCTACACCTTC. Protein sequence: CASSPFPGSNYGYTF.

The chain employs TRBV5-4 and TRBJ2-1; D not resolved. CDR1 SGHNT and CDR2 YYREEE come from the germline V gene (reference sequence). The germline V and J ends were trimmed by 2 bases and 10 bases, with 7 bases remaining between them. This CDR3 has 11 residues. CDR3 residues: CASSFGPEQFF. CDR3 DNA: TGTGCCAGCAGCTTTGGCCCGGAGCAGTTCTTC.

J is TRBJ2-4 and V is TRBV10-2; tentative D call: TRBD1 (6 bases). Germline CDR1 and CDR2: WSHSY and SAAADI. This CDR3 spans 12 amino acids. Trimming shortened V by 6 bases and J by 8 bases, and 11 bases separated the two germline ends. The CDR3 sequence: CASRQGEHIQYF. The DNA of the CDR3 is TGCGCCAGCAGACAGGGTGAACACATTCAGTACTTC.

The chain joins TRBV5-1 to TRBJ2-1; 16 bases fit TRBD2. CDR3 length: 19 amino acids. V shed 4 bases, J shed 4 bases, and the junction held 11 bases outside the gene matches. CDR1 is SGHRS, CDR2 YFSETQ, per germline. The CDR3 reads CASSPSGTSGGAHYNEQFF. In DNA, the CDR3 is TGCGCCAGCAGCCCTTCGGGGACTAGCGGGGGGGCGCATTACAATGAGCAGTTCTTC.